This record concerns one T cell receptor beta chain sequence. Its target is not known. This record belongs to a study of T cells in Graves' hyperthyroidism and ophthalmopathy. The CDR3 runs to 14 residues. From germline, CDR1 is SGHAT and CDR2 FQDESV (reference sequence). V was cut by 8 bases and J by 2 bases, with 15 bases left in between. Notes on the study in general: Ophthalmopathy could be told apart from stable hyperthyroidism with a 13 V-J model.

Template material for amplifying TCR beta CDR3 regions consisted of RNA transcripts. The HTBI primer set served for first-round RT-PCR of the TCR CDR3. From the multiplex PCR reads, TCRdb called clonotypes with MiXCR, one entry per CDR3 protein. Of nearly 750,000 distinct CDR3 sequences listed, under 45% are singletons. In patients aged 18 to 65, hyperthyroidism was newly diagnosed, with duration under 2 months. A patient was excluded if there was uncontrolled infection, other autoimmune disease, pregnancy or lactation. The sequence came from a woman aged 40 to 50 with Graves' hyperthyroidism. Sequenced: blood. The gene calls are TRBV11-1 and TRBJ1-1; D unclear. The chain's CDR3 is CASRRRGVNTEAFF. As DNA, the CDR3 is TGTGCCAGCCGGCGTCGGGGAGTTAACACTGAAGCTTTCTTT.